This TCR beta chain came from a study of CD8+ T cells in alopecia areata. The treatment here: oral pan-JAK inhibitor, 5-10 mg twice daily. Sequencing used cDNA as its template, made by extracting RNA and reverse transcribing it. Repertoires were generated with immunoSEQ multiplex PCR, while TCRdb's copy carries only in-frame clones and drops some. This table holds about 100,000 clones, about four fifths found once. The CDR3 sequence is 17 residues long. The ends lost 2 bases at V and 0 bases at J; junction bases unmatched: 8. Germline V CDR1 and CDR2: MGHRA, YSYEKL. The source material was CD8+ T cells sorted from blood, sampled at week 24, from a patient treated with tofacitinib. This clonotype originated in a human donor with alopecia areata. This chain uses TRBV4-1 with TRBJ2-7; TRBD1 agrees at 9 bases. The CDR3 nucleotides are TGCGCCAGCAGCCAAATGGGGCCGACAGGGGGCTCCTACGAGCAGTACTTC. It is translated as CASSQMGPTGGSYEQYF.